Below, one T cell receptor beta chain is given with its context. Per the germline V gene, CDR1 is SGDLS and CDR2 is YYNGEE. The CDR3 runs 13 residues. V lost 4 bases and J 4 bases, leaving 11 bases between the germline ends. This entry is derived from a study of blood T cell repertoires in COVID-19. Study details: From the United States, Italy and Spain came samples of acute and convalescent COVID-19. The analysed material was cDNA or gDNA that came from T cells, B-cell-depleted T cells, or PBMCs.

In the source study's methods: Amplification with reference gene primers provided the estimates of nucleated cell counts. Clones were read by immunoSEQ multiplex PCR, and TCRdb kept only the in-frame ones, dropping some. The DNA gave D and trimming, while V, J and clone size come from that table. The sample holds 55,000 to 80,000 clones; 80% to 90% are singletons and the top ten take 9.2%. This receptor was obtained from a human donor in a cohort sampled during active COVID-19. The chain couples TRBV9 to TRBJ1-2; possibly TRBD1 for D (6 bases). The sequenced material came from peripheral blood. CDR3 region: CASSSGQSYGYTF. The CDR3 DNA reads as TGTGCCAGCAGCTCCGGACAGTCCTATGGCTACACCTTC.